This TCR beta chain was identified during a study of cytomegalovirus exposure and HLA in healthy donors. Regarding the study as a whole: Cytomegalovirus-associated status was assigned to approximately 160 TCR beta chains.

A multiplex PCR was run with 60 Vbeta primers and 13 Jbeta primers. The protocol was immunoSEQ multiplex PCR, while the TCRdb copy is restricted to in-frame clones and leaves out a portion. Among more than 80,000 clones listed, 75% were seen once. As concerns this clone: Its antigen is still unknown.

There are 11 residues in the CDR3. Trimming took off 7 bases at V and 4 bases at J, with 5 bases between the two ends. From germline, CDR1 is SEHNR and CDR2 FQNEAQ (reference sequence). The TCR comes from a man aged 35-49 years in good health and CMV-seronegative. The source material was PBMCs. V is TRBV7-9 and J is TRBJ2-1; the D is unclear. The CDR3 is CASTVYNEQFF. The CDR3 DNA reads TGTGCCAGCACCGTATACAATGAGCAGTTCTTC. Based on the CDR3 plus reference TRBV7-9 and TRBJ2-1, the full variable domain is DTGVSQNPRHKITKRGQNVTFRCDPISEHNRLYWYRQTLGQGPEFLTYFQNEAQLEKSRLLSDRFSAERPKGSFSTLEIQRTEQGDSAMYLCASTVYNEQFFGPGTRLTVL.